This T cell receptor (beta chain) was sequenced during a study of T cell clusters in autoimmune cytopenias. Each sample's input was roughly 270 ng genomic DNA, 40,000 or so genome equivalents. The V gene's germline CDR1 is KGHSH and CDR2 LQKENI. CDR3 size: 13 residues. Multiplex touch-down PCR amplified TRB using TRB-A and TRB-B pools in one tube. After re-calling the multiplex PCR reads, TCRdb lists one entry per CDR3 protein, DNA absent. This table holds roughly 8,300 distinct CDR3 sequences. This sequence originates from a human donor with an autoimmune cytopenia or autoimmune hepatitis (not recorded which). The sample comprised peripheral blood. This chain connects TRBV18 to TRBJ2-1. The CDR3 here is CASSPRENNEQFF. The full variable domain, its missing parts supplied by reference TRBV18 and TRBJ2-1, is NAGVMQNPRHLVRRRGQEARLRCSPMKGHSHVYWYRQLPEEGLKFMVYLQKENIIDESGMPKERFSAEFPKEGPSILRIQQVVRGDSAAYFCASSPRENNEQFFGPGTRLTVL.